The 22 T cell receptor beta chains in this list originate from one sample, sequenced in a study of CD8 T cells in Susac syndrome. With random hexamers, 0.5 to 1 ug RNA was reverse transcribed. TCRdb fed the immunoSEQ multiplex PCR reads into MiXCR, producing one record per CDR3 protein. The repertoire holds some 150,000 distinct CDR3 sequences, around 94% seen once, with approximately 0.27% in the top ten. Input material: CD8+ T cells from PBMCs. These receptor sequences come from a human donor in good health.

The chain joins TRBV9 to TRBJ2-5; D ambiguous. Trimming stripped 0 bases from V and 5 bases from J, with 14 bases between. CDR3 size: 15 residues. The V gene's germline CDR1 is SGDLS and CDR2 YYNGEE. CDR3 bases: TGTGCCAGCAGCGTAGGAGGCGGTCGAGAGGAGACCCAGTACTTC. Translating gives CASSVGGGREETQYF.

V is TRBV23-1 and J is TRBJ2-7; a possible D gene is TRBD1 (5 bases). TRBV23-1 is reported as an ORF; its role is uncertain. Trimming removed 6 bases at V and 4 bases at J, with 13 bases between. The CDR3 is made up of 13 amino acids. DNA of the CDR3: TGCGCCAGCAGCGGACAAGATGATTACGAGCAGTACTTC. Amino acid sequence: CASSGQDDYEQYF.

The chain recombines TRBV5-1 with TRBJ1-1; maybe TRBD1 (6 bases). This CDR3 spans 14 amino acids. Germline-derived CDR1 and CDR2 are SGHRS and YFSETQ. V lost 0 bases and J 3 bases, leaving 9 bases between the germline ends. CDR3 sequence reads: CASSLAKGDTEAFF. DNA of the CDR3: TGCGCCAGCAGCTTGGCCAAGGGGGACACTGAAGCTTTCTTT.

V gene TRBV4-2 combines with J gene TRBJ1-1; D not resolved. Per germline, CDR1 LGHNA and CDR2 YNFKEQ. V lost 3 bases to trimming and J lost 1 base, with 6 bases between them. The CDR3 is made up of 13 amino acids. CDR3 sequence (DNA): TGTGCCAGCAGCCAGGGATGGAACACTGAAGCTTTCTTT. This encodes CASSQGWNTEAFF.

This CDR3 is CASSQGTAEPDTQYF. In nucleotides, the CDR3 is TGCGCCAGCAGCCAGGGGACAGCGGAGCCAGATACGCAGTATTTT. This rearrangement joins TRBV4-3 to TRBJ2-3, with 7 positions matching TRBD1. V shed 3 bases, J shed 4 bases, and the junction held 7 bases outside the gene matches. This CDR3 spans 15 amino acids. Per germline, CDR1 LGHNA and CDR2 YSLEER.

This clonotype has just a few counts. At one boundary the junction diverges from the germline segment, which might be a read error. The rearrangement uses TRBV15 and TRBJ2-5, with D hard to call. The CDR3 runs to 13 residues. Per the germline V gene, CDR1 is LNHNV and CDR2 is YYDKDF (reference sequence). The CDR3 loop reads CATSRDPVSAGNF. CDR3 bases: TGTGCCACCAGCAGAGATCCTGTCTCGGCCGGCAACTTC.

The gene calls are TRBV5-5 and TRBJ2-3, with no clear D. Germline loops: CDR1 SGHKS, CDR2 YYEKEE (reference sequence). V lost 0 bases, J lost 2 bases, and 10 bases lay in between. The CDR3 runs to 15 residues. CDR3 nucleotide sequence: TGTGCCAGCAGCTTGGAAGGCAGCATCACAGATACGCAGTATTTT. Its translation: CASSLEGSITDTQYF.

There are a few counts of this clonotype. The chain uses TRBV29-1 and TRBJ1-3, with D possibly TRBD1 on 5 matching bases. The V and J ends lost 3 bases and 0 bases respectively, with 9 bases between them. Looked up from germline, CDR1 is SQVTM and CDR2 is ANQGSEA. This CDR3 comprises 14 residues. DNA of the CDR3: TGCAGCGTTGAGGAGGGGAGCTCTGGAAACACCATATATTTT. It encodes CSVEEGSSGNTIYF.

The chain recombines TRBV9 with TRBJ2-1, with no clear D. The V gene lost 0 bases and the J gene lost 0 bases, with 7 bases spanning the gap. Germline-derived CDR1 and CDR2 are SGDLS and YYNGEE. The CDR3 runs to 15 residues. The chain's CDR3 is CASSVGDPSYNEQFF. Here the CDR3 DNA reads TGTGCCAGCAGCGTAGGCGACCCCTCCTACAATGAGCAGTTCTTC.

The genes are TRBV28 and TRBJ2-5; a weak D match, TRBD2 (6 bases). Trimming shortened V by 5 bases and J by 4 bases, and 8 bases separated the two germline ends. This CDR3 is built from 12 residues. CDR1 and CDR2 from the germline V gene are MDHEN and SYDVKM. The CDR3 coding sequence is TGTGCCAGCAGTGACGGGGGAGAGACCCAGTACTTC. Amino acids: CASSDGGETQYF.

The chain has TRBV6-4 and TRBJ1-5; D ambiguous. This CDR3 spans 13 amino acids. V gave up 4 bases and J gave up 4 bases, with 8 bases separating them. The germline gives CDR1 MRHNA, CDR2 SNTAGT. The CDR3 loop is CASSVAENQPQHF. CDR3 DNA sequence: TGTGCCAGCAGTGTGGCAGAGAATCAGCCCCAGCATTTT.

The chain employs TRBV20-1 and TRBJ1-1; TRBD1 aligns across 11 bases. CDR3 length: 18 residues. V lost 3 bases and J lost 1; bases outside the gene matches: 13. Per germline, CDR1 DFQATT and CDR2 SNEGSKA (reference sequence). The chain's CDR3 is CSASPLGQGGRWNTEAFF. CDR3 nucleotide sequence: TGCAGTGCTAGTCCCCTGGGACAGGGGGGTAGGTGGAACACTGAAGCTTTCTTT.

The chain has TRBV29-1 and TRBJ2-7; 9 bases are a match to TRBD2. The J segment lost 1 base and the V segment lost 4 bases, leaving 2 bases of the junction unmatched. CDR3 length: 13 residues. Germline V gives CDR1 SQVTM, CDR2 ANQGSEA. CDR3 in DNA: TGCAGCGTTGCTAGCGGGATTTCCTACGAGCAGTACTTC. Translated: CSVASGISYEQYF.

This CDR3 reads CASSEDSWMNTEAFF. Written as DNA, the CDR3 is TGCGCCAGCAGCGAGGACAGCTGGATGAACACTGAAGCTTTCTTT. The chain combines TRBV4-3 with TRBJ1-1; D is perhaps TRBD1 (6 bases). The CDR3 loop spans 15 amino acids. V gave up 5 bases and J gave up 0 bases, with 13 bases separating them. Germline-derived CDR1 and CDR2 are LGHNA and YSLEER.

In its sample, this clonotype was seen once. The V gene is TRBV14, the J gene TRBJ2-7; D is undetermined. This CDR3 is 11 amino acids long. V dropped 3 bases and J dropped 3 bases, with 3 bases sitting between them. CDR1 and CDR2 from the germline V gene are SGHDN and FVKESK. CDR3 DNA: TGTGCCAGCAGCCATTACTACGAGCAGTACTTC. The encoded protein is CASSHYYEQYF.

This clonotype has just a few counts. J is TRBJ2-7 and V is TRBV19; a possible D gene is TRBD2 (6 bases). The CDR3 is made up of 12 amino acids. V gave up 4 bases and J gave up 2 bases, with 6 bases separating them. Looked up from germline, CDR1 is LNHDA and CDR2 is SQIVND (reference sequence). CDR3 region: CASSSGTYEQYF. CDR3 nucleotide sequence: TGTGCCAGTAGTAGCGGGACCTACGAGCAGTACTTC.

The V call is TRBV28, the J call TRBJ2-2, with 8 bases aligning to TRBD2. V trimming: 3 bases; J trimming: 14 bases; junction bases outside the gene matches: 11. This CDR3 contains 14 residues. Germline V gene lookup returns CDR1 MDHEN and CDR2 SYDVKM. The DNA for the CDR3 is TGTGCCAGCAGTTTGACTAGCGCGGCCGGGAATCTGTTTTTT. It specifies CASSLTSAAGNLFF.

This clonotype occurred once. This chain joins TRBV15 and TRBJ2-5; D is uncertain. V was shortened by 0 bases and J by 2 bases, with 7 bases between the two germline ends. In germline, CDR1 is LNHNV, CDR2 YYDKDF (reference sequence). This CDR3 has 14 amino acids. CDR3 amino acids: CATSRDLSQETQYF. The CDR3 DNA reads TGTGCCACCAGCAGAGATCTAAGTCAAGAGACCCAGTACTTC.

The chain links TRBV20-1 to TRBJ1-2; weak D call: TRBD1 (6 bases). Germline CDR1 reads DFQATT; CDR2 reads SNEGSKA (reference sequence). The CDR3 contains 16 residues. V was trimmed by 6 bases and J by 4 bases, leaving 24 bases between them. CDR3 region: CSAIVTGTFSPYGYTF. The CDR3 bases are TGCAGTGCAATAGTAACCGGGACATTCTCACCCTATGGCTACACCTTC.

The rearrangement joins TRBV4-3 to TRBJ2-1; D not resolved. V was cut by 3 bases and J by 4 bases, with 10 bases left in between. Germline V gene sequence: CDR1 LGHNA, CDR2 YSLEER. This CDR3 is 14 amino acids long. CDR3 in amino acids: CASSQYLVYNEQFF. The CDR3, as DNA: TGCGCCAGCAGCCAGTATCTGGTGTACAATGAGCAGTTCTTC.

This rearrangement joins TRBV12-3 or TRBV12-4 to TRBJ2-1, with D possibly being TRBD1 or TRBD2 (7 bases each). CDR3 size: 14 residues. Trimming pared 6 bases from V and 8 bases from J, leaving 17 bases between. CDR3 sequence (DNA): TGTGCCAGCAGCCAACAAGCAGGGGGGGATGAGCAGTTCTTC. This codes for CASSQQAGGDEQFF.

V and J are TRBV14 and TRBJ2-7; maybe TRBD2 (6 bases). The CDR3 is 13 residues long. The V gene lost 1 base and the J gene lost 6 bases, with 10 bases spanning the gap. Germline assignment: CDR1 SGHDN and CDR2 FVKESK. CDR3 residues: CASSQAGVGEQYF. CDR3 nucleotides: TGTGCCAGCAGCCAAGCGGGAGTGGGCGAGCAGTACTTC.